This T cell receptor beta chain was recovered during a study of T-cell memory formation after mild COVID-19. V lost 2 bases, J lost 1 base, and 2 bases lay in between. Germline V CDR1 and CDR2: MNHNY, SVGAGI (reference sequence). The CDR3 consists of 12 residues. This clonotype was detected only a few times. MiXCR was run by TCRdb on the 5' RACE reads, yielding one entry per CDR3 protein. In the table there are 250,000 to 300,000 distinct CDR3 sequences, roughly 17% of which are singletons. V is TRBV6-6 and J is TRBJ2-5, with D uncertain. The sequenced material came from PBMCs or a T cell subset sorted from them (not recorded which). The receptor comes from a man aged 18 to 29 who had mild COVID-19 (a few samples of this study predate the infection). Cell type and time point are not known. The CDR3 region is CASSYVQETQYF. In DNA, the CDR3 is TGTGCCAGCAGTTACGTCCAAGAGACCCAGTACTTC.